A selection of T cell receptor beta chains follows, all from one sample in a study of early T cells in non-severe SARS-CoV-2 infection. MiXCR, run by TCRdb on the 5' RACE reads, gives a single entry per CDR3 protein. Of about 33,000 distinct CDR3 sequences listed, about 5% are singletons. The sample was whole blood. These receptors all stem from an adult who was a healthcare worker with PCR-confirmed SARS-CoV-2 infection or an uninfected control (not recorded which). The conserved cysteine and the conserved F or W are not part of the CDR3 here. A D gene is named only where the DNA matches it firmly.

d_call: .
j_call: TRBJ2-3
v_call: TRBV21-1
cdr3_aa: ATSQPRGTYSTDTQY

d_call: .
j_call: TRBJ2-5
v_call: TRBV7-2
cdr3_aa: ASSLGAWEETQY

d_call: TRBD1
j_call: TRBJ1-1
v_call: TRBV7-6
cdr3_aa: ASSSQGGANTEAF

d_call: .
j_call: TRBJ1-5
v_call: TRBV20-1
cdr3_aa: SARSDYSNQPQH

d_call: TRBD1
j_call: TRBJ1-4
v_call: TRBV5-4
cdr3_aa: ASSPGQGEKLF

d_call: .
j_call: TRBJ2-3
v_call: TRBV7-2
cdr3_aa: ASSSGGQITDTQY

d_call: TRBD1
j_call: TRBJ2-3
v_call: TRBV11-2
cdr3_aa: ASSSNYRGRTDTQY

d_call: TRBD1
j_call: TRBJ1-3
v_call: TRBV25-1
cdr3_aa: ASSRGQGVSGNTIY

d_call: TRBD2
j_call: TRBJ2-3
v_call: TRBV11-2
cdr3_aa: ASSLIWRGGLSDTQY

d_call: .
j_call: TRBJ2-1
v_call: TRBV20-1
cdr3_aa: SASKVAVYEQF

d_call: TRBD2
j_call: TRBJ2-1
v_call: TRBV20-1
cdr3_aa: SARDLGGGAILEQF

d_call: .
j_call: TRBJ2-1
v_call: TRBV11-3
cdr3_aa: ASSLLGGNEQF

d_call: .
j_call: TRBJ2-2
v_call: TRBV11-2
cdr3_aa: ASSLALAGELF

d_call: .
j_call: TRBJ1-2
v_call: TRBV20-1
cdr3_aa: SAIREQGNGYT

d_call: .
j_call: TRBJ2-7
v_call: TRBV6-5
cdr3_aa: ASSLAPSYEQY

d_call: .
j_call: TRBJ1-2
v_call: TRBV28
cdr3_aa: ASRIDSRRFYGYT

d_call: .
j_call: TRBJ2-2
v_call: TRBV6-4
cdr3_aa: ASSQDTSNTGELF

d_call: .
j_call: TRBJ2-7
v_call: TRBV7-6
cdr3_aa: ASSDPPDYEQY

d_call: TRBD2
j_call: TRBJ2-3
v_call: TRBV29-1
cdr3_aa: SVLSGGRTDTQY

d_call: .
j_call: TRBJ1-1
v_call: TRBV20-1
cdr3_aa: SARRGGEINTEAF

d_call: .
j_call: TRBJ2-7
v_call: TRBV11-2
cdr3_aa: ASTPFRGAGYEQY

d_call: .
j_call: TRBJ1-6
v_call: TRBV12-3/TRBV12-4
cdr3_aa: ASSLKGAYNSPLH

d_call: .
j_call: TRBJ2-7
v_call: TRBV20-1
cdr3_aa: SAREGNTRYEQY

d_call: .
j_call: TRBJ2-1
v_call: TRBV29-1
cdr3_aa: TAGAGTEF

d_call: TRBD1
j_call: TRBJ1-1
v_call: TRBV2
cdr3_aa: ASSESRDRPSDTEAF

d_call: TRBD1
j_call: TRBJ1-1
v_call: TRBV5-1
cdr3_aa: ASGKDRGVNTEAF

d_call: TRBD2
j_call: TRBJ2-1
v_call: TRBV9
cdr3_aa: ASSARTSGAYNEQF

d_call: .
j_call: TRBJ2-3
v_call: TRBV20-1
cdr3_aa: SARRQLSTDTQY

d_call: .
j_call: TRBJ2-2
v_call: TRBV2
cdr3_aa: ASSEGLNTGELF

d_call: .
j_call: TRBJ1-4
v_call: TRBV18
cdr3_aa: ASSPRGSGEKLF

d_call: .
j_call: TRBJ2-6
v_call: TRBV20-1
cdr3_aa: SASLSGANVLT

d_call: .
j_call: TRBJ1-4
v_call: TRBV2
cdr3_aa: ASKGEKLF

d_call: .
j_call: TRBJ2-7
v_call: TRBV5-6
cdr3_aa: ASSLTGGPPYEQY

d_call: TRBD1
j_call: TRBJ2-2
v_call: TRBV7-6
cdr3_aa: ASTSLDRANTGELF

d_call: TRBD1
j_call: TRBJ1-1
v_call: TRBV7-8
cdr3_aa: ASSLDRDPEAF

d_call: .
j_call: TRBJ1-2
v_call: TRBV10-3
cdr3_aa: AISVGGANYGYT

d_call: TRBD1
j_call: TRBJ2-5
v_call: TRBV6-6
cdr3_aa: ASSGTVQETQY

d_call: .
j_call: TRBJ1-2
v_call: TRBV25-1
cdr3_aa: ASSPRRGNGYT

d_call: TRBD1
j_call: TRBJ2-7
v_call: TRBV20-1
cdr3_aa: SARDRAVEQY

d_call: .
j_call: TRBJ1-2
v_call: TRBV2
cdr3_aa: ASSETRLPTNYGYT

d_call: TRBD1
j_call: TRBJ2-2
v_call: TRBV20-1
cdr3_aa: SGQGQPGELF

d_call: .
j_call: TRBJ2-1
v_call: TRBV18
cdr3_aa: ASSPEGYNEQF

d_call: .
j_call: TRBJ1-5
v_call: TRBV7-2
cdr3_aa: ASSLEGRGQLQH

d_call: .
j_call: TRBJ2-3
v_call: TRBV6-5
cdr3_aa: ASSPWDGPYTDTQY

d_call: .
j_call: TRBJ2-1
v_call: TRBV7-8
cdr3_aa: ASSYNEQF

d_call: TRBD1
j_call: TRBJ1-1
v_call: TRBV7-3
cdr3_aa: ASSSHPRGQSEAF

d_call: TRBD1
j_call: TRBJ2-1
v_call: TRBV20-1
cdr3_aa: SARETGTDYNEQF

d_call: TRBD1
j_call: TRBJ2-2
v_call: TRBV11-2
cdr3_aa: ASRRQGAGNTGELF

d_call: .
j_call: TRBJ1-3
v_call: TRBV20-1
cdr3_aa: SATGVAENTIY

d_call: .
j_call: TRBJ1-1
v_call: TRBV15
cdr3_aa: ATSRATRNTEAF

d_call: TRBD1
j_call: TRBJ2-7
v_call: TRBV25-1
cdr3_aa: ASSHLQTGGEQY

d_call: .
j_call: TRBJ2-2
v_call: TRBV5-1
cdr3_aa: ASSLELAVELF

d_call: TRBD1
j_call: TRBJ2-5
v_call: TRBV5-1
cdr3_aa: ASSQNDRDGETQY

d_call: TRBD1
j_call: TRBJ1-1
v_call: TRBV20-1
cdr3_aa: SASIGQELNTEAF

d_call: TRBD1
j_call: TRBJ1-1
v_call: TRBV5-1
cdr3_aa: ASSLNPRDRALNTEAF